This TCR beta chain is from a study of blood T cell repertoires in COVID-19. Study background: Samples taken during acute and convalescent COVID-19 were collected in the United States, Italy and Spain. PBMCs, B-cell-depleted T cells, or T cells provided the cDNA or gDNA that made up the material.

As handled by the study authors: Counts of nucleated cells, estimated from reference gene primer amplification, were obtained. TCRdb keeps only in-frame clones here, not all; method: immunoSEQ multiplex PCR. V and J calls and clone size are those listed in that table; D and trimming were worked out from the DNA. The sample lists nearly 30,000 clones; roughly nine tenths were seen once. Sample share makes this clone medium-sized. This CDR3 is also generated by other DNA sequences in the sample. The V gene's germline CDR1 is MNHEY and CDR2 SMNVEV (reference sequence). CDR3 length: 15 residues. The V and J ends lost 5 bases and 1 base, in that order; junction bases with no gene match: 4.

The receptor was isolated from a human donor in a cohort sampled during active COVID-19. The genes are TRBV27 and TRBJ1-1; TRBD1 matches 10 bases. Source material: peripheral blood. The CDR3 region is CASSIGQGGNTEAFF. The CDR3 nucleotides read TGTGCCAGCAGTATCGGACAGGGGGGGAACACTGAAGCTTTCTTT.